This T cell receptor (beta chain) was captured in a study of blood T cell repertoires in COVID-19. Here immunoSEQ multiplex PCR was the method, and the copy in TCRdb shows in-frame clones only, minus some. The sample contains 350,000 or so clones, 86% of which appear only once. V lost 3 bases and J lost 0; bases outside the gene matches: 2. Per germline, CDR1 SGHKS and CDR2 YYEKEE (reference sequence). The CDR3 is 15 residues long. This clonotype was sampled from a woman aged 40 to 50 with acute COVID-19. Material for sequencing was PBMCs or T cells enriched from blood (not recorded which). The gene calls are TRBV5-5 and TRBJ1-4, with TRBD1 matching over 7 bases. CDR3 sequence (DNA): TGTGCCAGCAGCTGGGGACAGTCAACTAATGAAAAACTGTTTTTT. Residues: CASSWGQSTNEKLFF.